This T cell receptor beta chain was profiled in a study of blood T cell repertoires in COVID-19. Study details: The United States, Italy and Spain were the sources of the acute and convalescent COVID-19 samples. T cells, B-cell-depleted T cells, or PBMCs supplied cDNA or gDNA.

This CDR3 region has 18 residues. CDR1 MNHNY and CDR2 SVGAGI come from the germline V gene (reference sequence). Trimming took 5 bases from V and 5 from J; bases not matched to a gene: 13. In the source study's methods: The assay estimated nucleated cells by amplifying reference gene primers. Clones were read by immunoSEQ multiplex PCR, and TCRdb kept only the in-frame ones, dropping some. That table supplies the V and J calls and clone size; D and trimming were determined from the DNA. The table has almost 70,000 clones, roughly 89% seen once. Sequencing used peripheral blood. The J gene is TRBJ2-1, the V gene TRBV6-6, with 12 positions matching TRBD2. This receptor was taken from a woman in her 50s with active COVID-19. This chain's CDR3 is CASSQTSGRPSSDNEQFF. CDR3 DNA sequence: TGTGCCAGCAGTCAGACTAGCGGGAGACCTTCCTCTGACAATGAGCAGTTCTTC.